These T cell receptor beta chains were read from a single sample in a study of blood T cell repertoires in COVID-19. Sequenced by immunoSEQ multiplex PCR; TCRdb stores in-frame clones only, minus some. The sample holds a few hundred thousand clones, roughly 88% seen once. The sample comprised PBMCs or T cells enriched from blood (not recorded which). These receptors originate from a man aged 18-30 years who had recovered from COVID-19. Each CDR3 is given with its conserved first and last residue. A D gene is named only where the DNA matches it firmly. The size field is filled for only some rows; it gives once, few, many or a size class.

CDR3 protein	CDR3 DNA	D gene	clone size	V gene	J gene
CASSLAPVRGTEAFF	TGTGCCAGCAGCTTAGCTCCCGTTAGGGGCACTGAAGCTTTCTTT	NA	NA	TRBV11-1	TRBJ1-1
CASSPATGIDEQFF	TGTGCCAGCAGTCCCGCGACAGGTATCGACGAGCAGTTCTTC	NA	NA	TRBV6-6	TRBJ2-1
CASRIIYRGDSGNTIYF	TGTGCCAGTAGGATAATCTACCGGGGGGACTCTGGAAACACCATATATTTT	NA	NA	TRBV19	TRBJ1-3
CSAHSGRHTGELFF	TGCAGCGCGCATAGCGGGAGACACACCGGGGAGCTGTTTTTT	TRBD2	NA	TRBV29-1	TRBJ2-2
CASSVVSTTATEAFF	TGTGCCAGCAGCGTAGTGTCTACGACAGCGACTGAAGCTTTCTTT	NA	NA	TRBV9	TRBJ1-1
CASSFLNSYEQYF	TGTGCCAGCAGTTTCCTTAACAGCTACGAGCAGTACTTC	NA	NA	TRBV27	TRBJ2-7
CASHPAGTGVSYEQYF	TGTGCCAGCCATCCAGCCGGGACAGGGGTTTCCTACGAGCAGTACTTC	TRBD1	NA	TRBV28	TRBJ2-7
CASRSWEKNTEAFF	TGTGCCAGCAGATCCTGGGAGAAAAACACTGAAGCTTTCTTT	NA	NA	TRBV27	TRBJ1-1
CASSSLAGGRYEQYF	TGTGCCAGCAGTAGCCTAGCGGGGGGGCGTTACGAGCAGTACTTC	TRBD2	NA	TRBV6-5	TRBJ2-7
CASSPTGLEDEQYF	TGTGCCAGCTCACCAACAGGGTTGGAAGACGAGCAGTACTTC	NA	NA	TRBV18	TRBJ2-7
CASSLVQGENTEAFF	TGTGCCAGCAGCTTAGTCCAGGGGGAAAACACTGAAGCTTTCTTT	TRBD1	NA	TRBV11-3	TRBJ1-1
CASSLTPNPRGVTDTQYF	TGTGCCAGCAGCTTAACCCCCAACCCCCGGGGGGTCACAGATACGCAGTATTTT	NA	once	TRBV21-1	TRBJ2-3
CAISESQGAPGQPQHF	TGTGCCATCAGTGAGTCACAGGGGGCGCCCGGTCAGCCCCAGCATTTT	TRBD1	NA	TRBV10-3	TRBJ1-5
CASSPNPGDGYTF	TGTGCCAGCAGCCCTAACCCAGGGGACGGCTACACCTTC	NA	NA	TRBV7-3	TRBJ1-2
CASSFDRGRNSPLHF	TGCGCCAGCAGCTTCGACAGGGGCCGTAATTCACCCCTCCACTTT	TRBD1	NA	TRBV4-1	TRBJ1-6
CASTPPGGYGYTF	TGTGCCAGCACCCCGCCTGGCGGCTATGGCTACACCTTC	NA	NA	TRBV2	TRBJ1-2
CASSPRLLGYEQYF	TGTGCCAGCAGCCCCAGGCTCTTAGGCTACGAGCAGTACTTC	NA	NA	TRBV5-6	TRBJ2-7
CASSWGDRGNEGYTF	TGTGCCAGCAGCTGGGGGGACAGGGGGAATGAAGGCTACACCTTC	TRBD1	NA	TRBV5-4	TRBJ1-2
CASSPSGQTYGYTF	TGTGCCAGCAGTCCCTCGGGACAGACCTATGGCTACACCTTC	TRBD1	NA	TRBV28	TRBJ1-2
CASILDRADNEQFF	TGTGCCAGCATATTAGACAGGGCCGACAATGAGCAGTTCTTC	TRBD1	NA	TRBV6-4	TRBJ2-1
CASSYGTRREGEKLFF	TGTGCCAGCAGCTACGGGACAAGGAGAGAGGGGGAAAAACTGTTTTTT	NA	NA	TRBV11-2	TRBJ1-4
CASSPLRWGAQETQYF	TGTGCCAGCAGCCCCCTGAGGTGGGGAGCCCAAGAGACCCAGTACTTC	NA	NA	TRBV7-8	TRBJ2-5
CASSDGGAGNTIYF	TGTGCCAGCAGTGACGGAGGGGCTGGAAACACCATATATTTT	NA	few	TRBV6-4	TRBJ1-3
CATSRAQGLNTEAFF	TGTGCCACCAGCAGAGCCCAGGGGCTGAACACTGAAGCTTTCTTT	NA	NA	TRBV15	TRBJ1-1
CASSLYTGELFF	TGTGCCAGCAGCCTCTATACCGGGGAGCTGTTTTTT	NA	NA	TRBV3-1/TRBV3-2	TRBJ2-2
CASKEGSTAGGYTF	TGTGCCAGCAAAGAGGGCAGCACTGCCGGTGGCTACACCTTC	NA	NA	TRBV2	TRBJ1-2
CASSLGQGRGNQPQHF	TGTGCCAGCAGCTTGGGACAGGGTAGAGGCAATCAGCCCCAGCATTTT	TRBD1	NA	TRBV5-8	TRBJ1-5
CASSPLPGQGPRNTIYF	TGTGCCAGTAGTCCTCTTCCGGGACAGGGGCCTAGAAACACCATATATTTT	TRBD1	NA	TRBV19	TRBJ1-3
CASSENRVHTEAFF	TGTGCCAGCAGTGAAAACAGGGTACACACTGAAGCTTTCTTT	NA	NA	TRBV2	TRBJ1-1
CASGTGLFSGNTIYF	TGCGCCAGCGGAACCGGACTGTTCTCTGGAAACACCATATATTTT	NA	NA	TRBV5-1	TRBJ1-3
CASSLGGSFLEQYF	TGTGCCAGCAGCTTGGGAGGGAGTTTCCTCGAGCAGTACTTC	TRBD2	NA	TRBV7-8	TRBJ2-7
CASSFAQGLIDEQYF	TGCGCCAGCAGCTTCGCGCAGGGACTTATCGACGAGCAGTACTTC	NA	many	TRBV5-1	TRBJ2-7
CASRANTEAFF	TGCGCCAGCAGGGCGAACACTGAAGCTTTCTTT	NA	few	TRBV10-2	TRBJ1-1
CASTPSGQVRGLYGYTF	TGTGCCAGCACCCCATCGGGACAGGTTAGGGGCCTGTATGGCTACACCTTC	TRBD1	NA	TRBV7-9	TRBJ1-2